Listed below are T cell receptor beta chains from one sample, sequenced in a study of blood T cell repertoires in COVID-19. TCRdb's copy holds only in-frame clones and misses some; the assay was immunoSEQ multiplex PCR. Here the sample spans about 170,000 clones, under 90% being singletons. Source material: PBMCs or T cells enriched from blood (not recorded which). The receptors were sampled from a man aged 45 to 65 who had recovered from COVID-19. CDR3s include the opening cysteine and the closing phenylalanine or tryptophan. The order of the fields is V gene, CDR3 protein.

TRBV5-6 | CASSVMAWGRAGELFF
TRBV3-1/TRBV3-2 | CASSQALDTDTQYF
TRBV7-9 | CASSFSQMNTEAFF
TRBV7-9 | CASSLGSRTINEKLFF
TRBV6-5 | CASRSDRGSEQYF
TRBV6-2/TRBV6-3 | CASSYVAFNQPQHF
TRBV7-9 | CASSPEERLVTDTQYF
TRBV6-1 | CASSEARGGTGRNQPQHF
TRBV12-5 | CASGLVSKDSSNEKLFF
TRBV5-1 | CASRTTRGGADTQYF
TRBV2 | CASREGSGANVLTF
TRBV7-2 | CASRPGQGGEQYF
TRBV7-9 | CASSLFQGARGETQYF
TRBV7-9 | CASSLGGTSYEQYF